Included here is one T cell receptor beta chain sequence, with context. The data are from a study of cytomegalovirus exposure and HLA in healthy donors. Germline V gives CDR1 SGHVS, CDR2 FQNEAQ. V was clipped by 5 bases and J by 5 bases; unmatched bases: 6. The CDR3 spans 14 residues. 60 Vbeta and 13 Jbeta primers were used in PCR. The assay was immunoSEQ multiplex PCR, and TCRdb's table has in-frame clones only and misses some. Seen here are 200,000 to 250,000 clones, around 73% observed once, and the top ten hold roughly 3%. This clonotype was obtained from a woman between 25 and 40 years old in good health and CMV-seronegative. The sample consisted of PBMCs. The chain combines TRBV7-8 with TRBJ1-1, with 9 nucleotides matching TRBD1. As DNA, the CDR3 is TGTGCCAGCAGCGCACGACAGGGGGGAACTGAAGCTTTCTTT. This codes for CASSARQGGTEAFF.